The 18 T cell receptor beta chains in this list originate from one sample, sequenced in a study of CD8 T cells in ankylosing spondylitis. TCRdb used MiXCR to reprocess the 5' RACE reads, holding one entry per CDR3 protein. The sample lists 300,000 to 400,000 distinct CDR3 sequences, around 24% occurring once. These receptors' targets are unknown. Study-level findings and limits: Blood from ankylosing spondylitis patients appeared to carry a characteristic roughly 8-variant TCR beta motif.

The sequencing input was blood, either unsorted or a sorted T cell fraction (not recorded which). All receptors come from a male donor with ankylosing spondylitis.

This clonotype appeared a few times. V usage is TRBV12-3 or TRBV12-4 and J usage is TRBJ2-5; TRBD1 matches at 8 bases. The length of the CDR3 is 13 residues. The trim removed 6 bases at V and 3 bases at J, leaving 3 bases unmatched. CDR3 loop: CASRVTGEETQYF. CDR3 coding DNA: TGTGCCAGCAGGGTGACAGGGGAAGAGACCCAGTACTTC.

Here the CDR3 DNA reads TGTGCTAGTGGTGAGGTGGGGGGAACTGAAGCTTTCTTT. Translated: CASGEVGGTEAFF. The V call is TRBV12-5, the J call TRBJ1-1, with a possible D match to TRBD1 (5 bases). V was pared by 5 bases and J by 5 bases, with 12 bases between. The CDR3 sequence is 13 residues long. The germline V gene encodes CDR1 LGHNT and CDR2 FRNRAP.

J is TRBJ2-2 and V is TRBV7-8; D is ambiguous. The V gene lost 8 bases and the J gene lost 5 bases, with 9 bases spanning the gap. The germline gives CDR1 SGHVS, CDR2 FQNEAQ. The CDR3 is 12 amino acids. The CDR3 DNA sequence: TGTGCCAGCGGTTGGCCGACCGGGGAGCTGTTTTTT. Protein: CASGWPTGELFF.

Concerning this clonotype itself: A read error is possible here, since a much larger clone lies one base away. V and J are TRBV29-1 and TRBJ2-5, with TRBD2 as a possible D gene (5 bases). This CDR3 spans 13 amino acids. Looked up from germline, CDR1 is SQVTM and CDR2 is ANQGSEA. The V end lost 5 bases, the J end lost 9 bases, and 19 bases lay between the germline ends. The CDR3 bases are TGCAGCGTTAGGCTAGCCCGTCAGGAGTCCCAGTACTTC. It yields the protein CSVRLARQESQYF.

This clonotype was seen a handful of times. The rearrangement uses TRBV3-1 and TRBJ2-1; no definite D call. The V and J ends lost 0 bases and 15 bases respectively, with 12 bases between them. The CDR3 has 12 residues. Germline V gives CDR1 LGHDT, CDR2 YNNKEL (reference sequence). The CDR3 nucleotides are TGTGCCAGCAGCCAAGATCTCAGAGATGTGTTCTTC. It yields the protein CASSQDLRDVFF.

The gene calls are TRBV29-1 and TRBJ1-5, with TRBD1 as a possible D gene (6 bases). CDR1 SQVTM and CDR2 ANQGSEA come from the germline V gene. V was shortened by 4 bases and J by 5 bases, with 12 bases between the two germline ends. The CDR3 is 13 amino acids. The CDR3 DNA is TGCAGCGTTGTGCCACAGGGAGATCAGCCCCAGCATTTT. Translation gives CSVVPQGDQPQHF.

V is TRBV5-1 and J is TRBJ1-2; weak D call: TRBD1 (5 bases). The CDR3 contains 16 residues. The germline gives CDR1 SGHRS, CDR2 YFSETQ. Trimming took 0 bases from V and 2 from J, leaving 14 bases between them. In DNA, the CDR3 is TGCGCCAGCAGCTTGGCCCCGGGTCGGGGGAACTATGGCTACACCTTC. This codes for CASSLAPGRGNYGYTF.

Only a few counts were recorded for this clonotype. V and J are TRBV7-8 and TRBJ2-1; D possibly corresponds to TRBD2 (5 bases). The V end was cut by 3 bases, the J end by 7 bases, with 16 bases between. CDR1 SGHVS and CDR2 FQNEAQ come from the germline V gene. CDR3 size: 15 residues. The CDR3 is CASSFRAREGNEQFF. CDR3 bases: TGTGCCAGCAGCTTCCGAGCTCGCGAGGGAAATGAGCAGTTCTTC.

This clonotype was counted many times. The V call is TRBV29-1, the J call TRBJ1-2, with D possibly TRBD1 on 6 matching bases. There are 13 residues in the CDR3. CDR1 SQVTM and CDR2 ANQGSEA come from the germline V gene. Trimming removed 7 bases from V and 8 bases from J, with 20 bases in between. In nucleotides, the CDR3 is TGCAGCGCTGTCAAAGGATACCAGGGGGGCTACACCTTC. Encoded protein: CSAVKGYQGGYTF.

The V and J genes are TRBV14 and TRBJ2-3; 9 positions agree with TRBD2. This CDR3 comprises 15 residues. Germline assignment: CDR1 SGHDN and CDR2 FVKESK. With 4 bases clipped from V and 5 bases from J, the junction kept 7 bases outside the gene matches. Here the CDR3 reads CASSLTLAGVDTQYF. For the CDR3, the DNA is TGTGCCAGCAGCCTCACACTAGCGGGCGTAGATACGCAGTATTTT.

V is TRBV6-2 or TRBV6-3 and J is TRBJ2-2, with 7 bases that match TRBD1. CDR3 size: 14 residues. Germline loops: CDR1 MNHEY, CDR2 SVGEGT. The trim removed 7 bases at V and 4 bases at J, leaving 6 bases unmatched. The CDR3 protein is CASNRQGGTGELFF. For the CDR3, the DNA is TGTGCCAGCAATAGACAGGGCGGCACCGGGGAGCTGTTTTTT.

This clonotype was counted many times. This chain's CDR3 is CASSSTAYEQYF. CDR3 DNA: TGTGCCAGCAGTTCGACAGCCTACGAGCAGTACTTC. The chain joins TRBV28 to TRBJ2-7, with D perhaps TRBD1 (5 bases). The CDR3 totals 12 residues. V gave up 4 bases and J gave up 2 bases, with 6 bases separating them. Germline assignment: CDR1 MDHEN and CDR2 SYDVKM.

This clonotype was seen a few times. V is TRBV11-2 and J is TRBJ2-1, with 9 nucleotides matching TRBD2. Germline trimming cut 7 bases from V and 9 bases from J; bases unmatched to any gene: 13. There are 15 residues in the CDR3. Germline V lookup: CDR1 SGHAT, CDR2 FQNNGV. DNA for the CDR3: TGTGCCAGCACTCTACAACCGGGACTAGCAGGTGAGCAGTTCTTC. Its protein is CASTLQPGLAGEQFF.

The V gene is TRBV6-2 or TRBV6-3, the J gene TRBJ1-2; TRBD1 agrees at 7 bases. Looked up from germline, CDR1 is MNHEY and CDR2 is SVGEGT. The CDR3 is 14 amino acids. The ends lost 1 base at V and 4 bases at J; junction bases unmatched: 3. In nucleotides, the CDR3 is TGTGCCAGCAGTTACTTGGCAGGGGGCTATGGCTACACCTTC. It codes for CASSYLAGGYGYTF.

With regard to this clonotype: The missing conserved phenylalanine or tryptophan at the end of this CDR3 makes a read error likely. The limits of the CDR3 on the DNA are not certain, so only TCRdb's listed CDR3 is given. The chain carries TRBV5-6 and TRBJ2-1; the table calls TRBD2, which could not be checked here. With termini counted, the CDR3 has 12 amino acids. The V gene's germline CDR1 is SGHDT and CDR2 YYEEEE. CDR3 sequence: CASSLLRDVELL.

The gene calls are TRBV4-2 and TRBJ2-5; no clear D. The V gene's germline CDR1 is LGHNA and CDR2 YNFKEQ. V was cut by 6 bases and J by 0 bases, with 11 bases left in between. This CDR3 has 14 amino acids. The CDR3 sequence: CASSRYGDQETQYF. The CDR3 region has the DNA TGTGCCAGCAGTAGATATGGGGACCAAGAGACCCAGTACTTC.

The CDR3 sequence is CASSSYTSGIFEQFF. DNA of the CDR3: TGTGCCAGCAGCTCCTATACTAGCGGGATTTTTGAGCAGTTCTTC. The J gene is TRBJ2-1, the V gene TRBV7-8, with 10 positions matching TRBD2. CDR3 length: 15 residues. The trim removed 4 bases at V and 9 bases at J, leaving 9 bases unmatched. Germline values: CDR1 SGHVS, CDR2 FQNEAQ.

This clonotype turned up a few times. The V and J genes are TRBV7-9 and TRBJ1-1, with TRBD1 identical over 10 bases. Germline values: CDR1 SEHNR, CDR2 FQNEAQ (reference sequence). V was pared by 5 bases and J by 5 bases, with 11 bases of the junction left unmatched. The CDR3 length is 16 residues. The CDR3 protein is CASSRRGQGLRTEAFF. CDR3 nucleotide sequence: TGTGCCAGCAGCCGGAGGGGACAGGGGCTTCGAACTGAAGCTTTCTTT.